This passage covers 11 T cell receptor beta chains from one sample sequenced in a study of T cells in Graves' hyperthyroidism and ophthalmopathy. Amplification yielded TCR beta CDR3 regions, with RNA transcripts as the source. The HTBI set primed first-round TCR CDR3 RT-PCR. TCRdb ran MiXCR on the multiplex PCR reads and lists one entry per CDR3 protein. Of hundreds of thousands of distinct CDR3 sequences listed, 20% to 25% are singletons. Sequences were obtained from blood. Every receptor here comes from a woman in her 70s with Graves' ophthalmopathy.

The CDR3 is CASSGQGREEQYF. In nucleotides, the CDR3 is TGTGCCAGCAGCGGACAGGGTCGCGAGGAGCAGTACTTC. J is TRBJ2-7 and V is TRBV2, with 8 positions matching TRBD1. The CDR3 length is 13 residues. The V and J ends lost 6 bases and 7 bases, in that order; junction bases with no gene match: 8. Germline loops: CDR1 SNHLY, CDR2 FYNNEI.

The gene calls are TRBV19 and TRBJ1-5; TRBD1 is a possible D gene (5 bases). The CDR3 is 15 residues long. Trimming left V 0 bases short and J 5 bases short, with 11 bases between. Germline CDR1 is LNHDA and CDR2 is SQIVND (reference sequence). The CDR3 DNA reads TGTGCCAGTAGTATAGAAGCAGGGCGGGATCAGCCCCAGCATTTT. Its translation is CASSIEAGRDQPQHF.

V is TRBV12-3 or TRBV12-4 and J is TRBJ2-5, with 11 bases fitting TRBD2. The CDR3 extends over 17 amino acids. Losses at the gene ends were 3 bases for V and 2 bases for J; bases not matched to a gene: 8. CDR3 loop: CASSLGVASGGQETQYF. The DNA for the CDR3 is TGTGCCAGCAGTTTGGGTGTCGCTAGCGGGGGGCAAGAGACCCAGTACTTC.

This clonotype has just a few counts. The J gene is TRBJ2-2, the V gene TRBV6-2 or TRBV6-3, with D perhaps TRBD1 (5 bases). In germline, CDR1 is MNHEY, CDR2 SVGEGT. The CDR3 consists of 15 residues. Trimming removed 2 bases at V and 3 bases at J, with 10 bases between. The CDR3 loop reads CASSYRGADTGELFF. The CDR3 nucleotides read TGTGCCAGCAGTTACAGGGGCGCGGACACCGGGGAGCTGTTTTTT.

This clonotype was seen a few times. The genes are TRBV6-1 and TRBJ1-5, with TRBD1 identical over 12 bases. The CDR3 length is 16 residues. V was clipped by 5 bases and J by 3 bases; unmatched bases: 5. In germline, CDR1 is MNHNS, CDR2 SASEGT. The CDR3 DNA sequence: TGTGCCAGCAGTTCGGGGACAGGGGGCGTCAATCAGCCCCAGCATTTT. Encoded protein: CASSSGTGGVNQPQHF.

This clonotype appeared a few times. The CDR3 protein is CASSSVAGYISYEQYF. In DNA, the CDR3 is TGTGCCAGCAGCTCCGTAGCGGGCTACATTTCCTACGAGCAGTACTTC. The chain combines TRBV11-2 with TRBJ2-7; 7 nucleotides match TRBD2. The CDR3 length is 16 residues. The V gene end was trimmed by 4 bases and the J gene end by 1 base; junction bases not matched to a gene: 10. Germline-derived CDR1 and CDR2 are SGHAT and FQNNGV. The full variable domain, completed using reference TRBV11-2 and TRBJ2-7, is EAGVAQSPRYKIIEKRQSVAFWCNPISGHATLYWYQQILGQGPKLLIQFQNNGVVDDSQLPKDRFSAERLKGVDSTLKIQPAKLEDSAVYLCASSSVAGYISYEQYFGPGTRLTVT.

This clonotype came up a few times. The rearrangement joins TRBV9 to TRBJ1-1; D gene ambiguous. V lost 4 bases and J lost 0, with 10 bases in between. The length of the CDR3 is 14 residues. The germline gives CDR1 SGDLS, CDR2 YYNGEE. The CDR3 reads CASSQRILNTEAFF. CDR3 nucleotide sequence: TGTGCCAGCAGCCAGCGGATCCTGAACACTGAAGCTTTCTTT.

The rearrangement uses TRBV28 and TRBJ2-7; D might be TRBD2 (5 bases). Trimming pared 7 bases from V and 0 bases from J, leaving 19 bases between. The CDR3 totals 16 residues. Looked up from germline, CDR1 is MDHEN and CDR2 is SYDVKM. The CDR3 protein is CASIPIGGLSSYEQYF. CDR3 nucleotide sequence: TGTGCCAGCATTCCCATAGGAGGACTGAGCTCCTACGAGCAGTACTTC.

This clonotype was seen only a few times. The chain carries TRBV20-1 and TRBJ2-4; 10 bases fit TRBD1. V gave up 4 bases and J gave up 7 bases; unmatched junction bases: 1. The CDR3 is 12 residues long. Germline values: CDR1 DFQATT, CDR2 SNEGSKA (reference sequence). The CDR3 is CSATGQGNIQYF. Written as DNA, the CDR3 is TGCAGTGCTACGGGACAGGGGAACATTCAGTACTTC.

This clonotype was found a few times. The chain employs TRBV3-1 and TRBJ2-1; maybe TRBD2 (6 bases). Germline CDR1 is LGHDT and CDR2 is YNNKEL (reference sequence). The ends were cut back, 1 base at V and 2 bases at J, with 21 bases in the middle. There are 19 residues in the CDR3. CDR3 nucleotide sequence: TGTGCCAGCAGCCAAGGGCCCAAGGTGGGGGGTCCTACCTACAATGAGCAGTTCTTC. This codes for CASSQGPKVGGPTYNEQFF.

This sequence joins TRBV10-3 and TRBJ2-3; D perhaps matches TRBD1 (5 bases). The CDR3 is made up of 15 amino acids. Between the trimmed V and J ends, which lost 3 bases and 3 bases, there was a span of 13 bases. CDR1 and CDR2 (germline): ENHRY, SYGVKD. CDR3 sequence: CAISDKGERTDTQYF. In DNA form, the CDR3 reads TGTGCCATCAGTGATAAAGGGGAAAGGACAGATACGCAGTATTTT.